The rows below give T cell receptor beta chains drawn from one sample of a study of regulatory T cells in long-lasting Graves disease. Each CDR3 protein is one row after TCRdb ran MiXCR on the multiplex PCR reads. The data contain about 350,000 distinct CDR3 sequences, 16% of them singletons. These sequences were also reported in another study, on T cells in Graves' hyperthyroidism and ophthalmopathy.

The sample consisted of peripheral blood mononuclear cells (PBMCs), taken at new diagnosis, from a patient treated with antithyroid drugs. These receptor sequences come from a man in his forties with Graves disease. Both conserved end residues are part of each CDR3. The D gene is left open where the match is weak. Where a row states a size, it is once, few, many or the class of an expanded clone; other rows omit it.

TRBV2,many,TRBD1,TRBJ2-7,CASNFAGTGLNEQYF,TGTGCCAGCAACTTCGCCGGGACAGGGCTCAACGAGCAGTACTTC
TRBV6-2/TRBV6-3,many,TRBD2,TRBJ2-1,CASRLAGVGYNEQFF,TGTGCCAGCAGATTAGCGGGGGTAGGTTACAATGAGCAGTTCTTC
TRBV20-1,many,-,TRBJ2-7,CSARAAGPYEQYF,TGCAGTGCTAGAGCGGCAGGACCCTACGAGCAGTACTTC
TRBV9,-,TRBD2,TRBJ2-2,CASSVVGLASAGELFF,TGTGCCAGCAGCGTAGTGGGACTAGCGTCCGCCGGGGAGCTGTTTTTT
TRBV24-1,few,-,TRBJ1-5,CATSDPRKGNQPQHF,TGTGCCACCAGTGACCCCCGTAAAGGCAATCAGCCCCAGCATTTT
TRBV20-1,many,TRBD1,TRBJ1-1,CSARDPGGRDTEAFF,TGCAGTGCTAGAGATCCAGGGGGAAGGGACACTGAAGCTTTCTTT
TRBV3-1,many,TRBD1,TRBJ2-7,CASSPLDRGVLYF,TGTGCCAGCAGCCCCCTAGACAGGGGGGTTTTGTACTTC
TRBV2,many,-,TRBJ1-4,CASNGGVQRGEKLFF,TGTGCCAGCAACGGAGGGGTCCAAAGGGGGGAAAAACTGTTTTTT
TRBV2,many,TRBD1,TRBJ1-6,CASSRQGASSPLHF,TGTGCCAGCAGTAGACAGGGTGCGAGTTCACCCCTCCACTTT
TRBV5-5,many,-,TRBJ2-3,CASSLAGIPSTDTQYF,TGTGCCAGCAGCTTGGCCGGGATTCCTAGCACAGATACGCAGTATTTT
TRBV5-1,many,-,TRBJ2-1,CASTTGPPGPEQFF,TGCGCCAGCACCACAGGGCCTCCAGGGCCTGAGCAGTTCTTC